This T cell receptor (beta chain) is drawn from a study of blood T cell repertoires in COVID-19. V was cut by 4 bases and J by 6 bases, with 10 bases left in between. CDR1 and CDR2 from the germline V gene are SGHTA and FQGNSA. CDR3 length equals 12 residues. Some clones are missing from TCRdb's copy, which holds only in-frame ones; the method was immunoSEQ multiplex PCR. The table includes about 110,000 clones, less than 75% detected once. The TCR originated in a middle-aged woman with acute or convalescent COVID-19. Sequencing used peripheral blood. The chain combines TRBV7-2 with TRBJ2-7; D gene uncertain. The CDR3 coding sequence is TGTGCCAGCAGCTCCCTCTTCGGCGAGCAGTACTTC. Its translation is CASSSLFGEQYF.